One and the same sample provided the 6 T cell receptor beta chains below, sequenced in a study of T cell repertoires in cytomegalovirus infection. TCRdb reprocessed the reads with MiXCR, giving one entry per CDR3 protein. The table has about 770,000 distinct CDR3 sequences, approximately 32% seen once. No antigen has been assigned to these receptors. The sample here was cultured CD8+ T cells from PBMCs, taken from culture after CMV antigen stimulation. The receptors stem from a human donor in good health (CMV status not recorded). Some clones in this sample may be carry-over from other donors' samples.

V gene TRBV6-1 combines with J gene TRBJ1-3, with D possibly matching TRBD1 (6 bases). This CDR3 is 15 amino acids long. The germline V gene has CDR1 MNHNS and CDR2 SASEGT. V was trimmed by 6 bases and J by 2 bases, leaving 14 bases between them. Written as DNA, the CDR3 is TGTGCCAGCAGGTTAACAGGGTTTGCTGGAAACACCATATATTTT. Its translation is CASRLTGFAGNTIYF.

A note on this clonotype: At one end, the junction sequence differs from germline, possibly due to a read error. CDR3: CASSLLALDTQCF. The CDR3 DNA follows: TGTGCCAGCAGTTTGTTGGCCTTAGATACGCAGTGTTTT. The V and J genes are TRBV12-3 or TRBV12-4 and TRBJ2-3; D remains unclear. This CDR3 comprises 13 residues.

This clonotype was observed a few times. The chain couples TRBV20-1 to TRBJ1-2; D possibly corresponds to TRBD1 (6 bases). The germline CDR1 and CDR2 sequences are DFQATT and SNEGSKA (reference sequence). Trimming removed 6 bases at V and 11 bases at J, with 19 bases between. The CDR3 has 12 amino acids. CDR3 sequence reads: CSATGHPGGYTF. CDR3 DNA: TGCAGTGCGACGGGACACCCCGGAGGATACACCTTC.

The chain employs TRBV28 and TRBJ2-7, with TRBD2 as a possible D gene (5 bases). V was shortened by 3 bases and J by 3 bases, with 15 bases between the two germline ends. The CDR3 is 15 amino acids. CDR1 is MDHEN and CDR2 is SYDVKM in the germline V gene. The CDR3 is CASSFAGEILYEQYF. DNA of the CDR3: TGTGCCAGCAGTTTTGCCGGGGAGATCCTCTACGAGCAGTACTTC.

In regard to this clonotype: The conserved phenylalanine or tryptophan normally closing the CDR3 is absent here, so this likely arose from a read error. The CDR3 spells CASSLGGDSYEQYC. Written as DNA, the CDR3 is TGTGCCAGCAGCTTAGGCGGGGACTCCTACGAGCAGTACTGC. V gene TRBV7-6 combines with J gene TRBJ2-7; weak D call: TRBD2 (6 bases). The CDR3 has 14 residues. CDR1 SGHVS and CDR2 FNYEAQ come from the germline V gene. Trimming took 1 base from V and 0 from J, leaving 7 bases between them.

The gene calls are TRBV6-5 and TRBJ1-2; a weak D match, TRBD1 (6 bases). This CDR3 is built from 12 residues. The V and J ends lost 5 bases and 7 bases respectively, with 11 bases between them. Germline-derived CDR1 and CDR2 are MNHEY and SVGAGI. CDR3 protein: CASSGQGSGYTF. The CDR3 bases are TGTGCCAGCAGTGGCCAGGGGTCTGGCTACACCTTC.